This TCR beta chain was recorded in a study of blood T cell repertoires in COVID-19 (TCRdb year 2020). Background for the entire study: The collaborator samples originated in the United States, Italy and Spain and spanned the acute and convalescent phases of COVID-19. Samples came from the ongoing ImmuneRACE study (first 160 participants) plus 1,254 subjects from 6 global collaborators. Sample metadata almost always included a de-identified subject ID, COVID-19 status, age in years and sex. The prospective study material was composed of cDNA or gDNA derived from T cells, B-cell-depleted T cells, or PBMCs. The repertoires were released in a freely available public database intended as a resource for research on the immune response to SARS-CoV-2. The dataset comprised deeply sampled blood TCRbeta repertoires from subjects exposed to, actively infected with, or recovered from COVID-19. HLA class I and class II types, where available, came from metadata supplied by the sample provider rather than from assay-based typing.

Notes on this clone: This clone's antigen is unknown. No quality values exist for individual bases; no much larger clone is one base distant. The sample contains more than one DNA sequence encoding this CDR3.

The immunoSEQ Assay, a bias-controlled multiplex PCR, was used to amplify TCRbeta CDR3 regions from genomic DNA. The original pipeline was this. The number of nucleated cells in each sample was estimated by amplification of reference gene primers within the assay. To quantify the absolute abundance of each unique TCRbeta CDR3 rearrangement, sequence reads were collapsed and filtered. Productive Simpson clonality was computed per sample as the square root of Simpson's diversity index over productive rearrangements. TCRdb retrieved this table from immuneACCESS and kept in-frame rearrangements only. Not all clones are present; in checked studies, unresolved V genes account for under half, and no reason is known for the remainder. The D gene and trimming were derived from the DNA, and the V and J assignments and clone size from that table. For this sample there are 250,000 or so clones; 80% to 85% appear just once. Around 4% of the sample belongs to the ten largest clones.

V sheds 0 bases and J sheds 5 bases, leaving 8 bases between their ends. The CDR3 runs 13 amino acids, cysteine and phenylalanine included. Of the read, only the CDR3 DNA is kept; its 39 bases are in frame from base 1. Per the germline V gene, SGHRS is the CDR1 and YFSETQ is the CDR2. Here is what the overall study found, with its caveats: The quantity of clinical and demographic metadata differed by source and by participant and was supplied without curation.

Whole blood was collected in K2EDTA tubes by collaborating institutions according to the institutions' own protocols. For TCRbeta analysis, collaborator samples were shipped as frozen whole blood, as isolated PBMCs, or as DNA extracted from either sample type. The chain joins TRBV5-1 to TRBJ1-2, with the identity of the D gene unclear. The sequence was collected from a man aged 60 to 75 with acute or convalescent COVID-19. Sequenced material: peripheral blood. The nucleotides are TGCGCCAGCAGCTTGGACGGGTCGTATGGCTACACCTTC. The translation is CASSLDGSYGYTF.